This record concerns one TCR beta chain sequence. This specimen comes from a study of early T cells in non-severe SARS-CoV-2 infection. Individual cDNA molecules were tagged with unique molecular identifiers. Each CDR3 protein is one row after TCRdb ran MiXCR on the 5' RACE reads. The sample consists of 64,000 or so distinct CDR3 sequences, 10% to 15% of them appearing once. This material consisted of whole blood, taken at baseline. This receptor was obtained from an adult who was a healthcare worker with PCR-confirmed SARS-CoV-2 infection or an uninfected control (not recorded which).

For the CDR3, the DNA is TGTGCCAGCAGTCCCGGACTAGCGGGAGAGACCCAGTACTTC. It specifies CASSPGLAGETQYF. This rearrangement joins TRBV6-5 to TRBJ2-5; TRBD2 aligns across 11 bases. This CDR3 contains 14 residues. CDR1 MNHEY and CDR2 SVGAGI come from the germline V gene. J gave up 4 bases and V 5 bases, and 3 bases lay outside the gene matches.